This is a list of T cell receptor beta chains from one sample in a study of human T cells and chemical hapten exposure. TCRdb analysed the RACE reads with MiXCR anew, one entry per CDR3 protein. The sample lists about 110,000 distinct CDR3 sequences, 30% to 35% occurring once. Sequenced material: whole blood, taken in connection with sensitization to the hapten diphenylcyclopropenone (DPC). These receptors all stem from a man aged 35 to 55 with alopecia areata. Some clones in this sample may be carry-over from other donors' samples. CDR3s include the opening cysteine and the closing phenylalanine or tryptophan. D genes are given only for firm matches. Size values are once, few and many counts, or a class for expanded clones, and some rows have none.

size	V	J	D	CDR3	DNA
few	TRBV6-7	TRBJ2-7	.	CASSLLAEQYF	TGTGCCAGCAGTCTATTAGCCGAGCAGTACTTC
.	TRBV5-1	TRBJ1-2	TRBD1	CASSFGTGDGYTF	TGCGCCAGCAGCTTCGGGACAGGGGATGGCTACACCTTC
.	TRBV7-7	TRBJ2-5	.	CASSSNPGETQYF	TGTGCTAGCAGTTCTAATCCGGGGGAGACCCAGTACTTC
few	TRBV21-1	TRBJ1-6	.	CASSNASPDREGNSPLHF	TGTGCCAGCAGCAACGCTTCACCCGACAGGGAGGGTAATTCACCCCTCCACTTT
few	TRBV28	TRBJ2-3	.	CASSSRTHGIDTQYF	TGTGCCAGCAGTTCAAGGACCCACGGTATAGATACGCAGTATTTT
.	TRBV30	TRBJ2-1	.	CAWTTGYGEQFF	TGTGCCTGGACTACAGGGTACGGTGAGCAGTTCTTC
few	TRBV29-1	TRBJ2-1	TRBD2	CSVADPGLANEQFF	TGCAGCGTTGCCGACCCCGGACTAGCGAATGAGCAGTTCTTC
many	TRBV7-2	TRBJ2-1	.	CASSFSRSNEQFF	TGTGCCAGCAGCTTTTCTAGGAGCAATGAGCAGTTCTTC
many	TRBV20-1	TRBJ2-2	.	CSAPLGRELFF	TGCAGTGCTCCCCTCGGTAGGGAGCTGTTTTTT
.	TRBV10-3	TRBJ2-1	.	CAISESGGRSYNEQFF	TGTGCCATCAGTGAGTCCGGCGGACGCTCCTACAATGAGCAGTTCTTC
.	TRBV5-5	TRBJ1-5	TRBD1	CASRLGQGIDQPQHF	TGTGCCAGCAGATTAGGACAGGGGATTGATCAGCCCCAGCATTTT
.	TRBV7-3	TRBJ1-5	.	CASSLQDGQPQHF	TGTGCCAGCAGCTTACAGGACGGACAGCCCCAGCATTTT
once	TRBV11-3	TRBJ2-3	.	CASSLGGTGDTQYF	TGTGCCAGCAGCTTAGGCGGGACTGGGGATACGCAGTATTTT
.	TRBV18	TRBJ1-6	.	CASSLTSAEGGSPLHF	TGTGCCAGCTCACTAACCTCCGCAGAGGGGGGTTCACCCCTCCACTTT
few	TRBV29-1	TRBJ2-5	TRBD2	CSTPPISGGQETQYF	TGCAGCACCCCACCCATTAGCGGGGGGCAGGAGACCCAGTACTTC
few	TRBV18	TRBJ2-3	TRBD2	CASSRLAGAVDTQYF	TGTGCCAGCTCACGACTAGCGGGAGCTGTAGATACGCAGTATTTT